Included here is one T cell receptor (beta chain) sequence, with context. No antigen is known for it. The data are from a study of T-cell reconstitution after alpha-beta-depleted transplantation in children. TCRbeta library preparation incorporated unique molecular identifiers. MiXCR, run by TCRdb on the PCR reads, gives a single entry per CDR3 protein. The sample has 250,000 to 350,000 distinct CDR3 sequences, approximately 23% seen once. This CDR3 is 13 amino acids long. The germline V and J ends were trimmed by 1 base and 1 base, with 7 bases remaining between them. Looked up from germline, CDR1 is DFQATT and CDR2 is SNEGSKA (reference sequence). Whole-study findings and limits: Expanded clones from the graft, numbering several hundred, reportedly supplied alpha-beta T cells about two months after transplant. Once a year had passed after transplant, T-cell counts and diversity came mostly from newly produced T cells. Where some patients showed high TCRbeta diversity at day 60, it came from recipient T cells and thymic progenitors that had survived.

The source of this sequence is a male patient aged 10-17 years who had a stem cell transplant for acute lymphoblastic leukemia, so the T cells may come from the graft donor. V gene TRBV20-1 combines with J gene TRBJ1-1, with no clear D. The sample here was PBMCs, mostly from graft donor cells, taken 180 days after TCRalphabeta/CD19-depleted stem cell transplant. DNA of the CDR3: TGCAGTGCTAGAGGGACGGCGAACACTGAAGCTTTCTTT. It translates to CSARGTANTEAFF.